The entry that follows covers one T cell receptor beta chain sequence. Its target is not known. Unmatched junction bases numbered 10, after V lost 4 bases and J lost 10 bases. Germline assignment: CDR1 SGHNT and CDR2 YYREEE (reference sequence). This CDR3 is 15 amino acids long. Libraries were prepared by immunoSEQ multiplex PCR; TCRdb keeps only in-frame clonotypes and omits some of them. The repertoire holds about 14,000 clones, with 81% as singletons. These data come from a study of tumor-infiltrating lymphocytes in localized non-small cell lung cancer. On the study more broadly: Patients included smokers and never-smokers with various histologies, some sampled after neoadjuvant chemotherapy. Tumor tissue and non-adjacent uninvolved lung came from each patient.

Study conclusions and caveats: TCR sequencing covered a subset of patients with enough tissue. Recurrence-free survival showed no association with tumor T-cell fraction.

This receptor was taken from a human donor with non-small cell lung cancer. Specimen: lung tumor tissue. The chain couples TRBV5-4 to TRBJ2-7; 14 bases fit TRBD2. The DNA for the CDR3 is TGTGCCAGCAGCCAAGCCGGGACTAGCGGGAGCCTCCAGTACTTC. As protein: CASSQAGTSGSLQYF.